This T cell receptor beta chain was documented in a study of blood T cell repertoires in COVID-19. For the study at large: The origin of the acute and convalescent COVID-19 samples was the United States, Italy and Spain. Sources were T cells, B-cell-depleted T cells, or PBMCs; the material itself was cDNA or gDNA.

Clones were read by immunoSEQ multiplex PCR, and TCRdb kept only the in-frame ones, dropping some. The table has roughly 140,000 clones, around 87% seen once; the top ten hold 0.95% to 1.5%. As regards this clone: Within the sample, other DNA sequences also encode this same CDR3.

Adults between roughly 18 and 95 years of age took part from 24 US areas. Sequenced input: PBMCs or T cells enriched from blood (not recorded which). The source is a woman in her twenties or thirties with acute COVID-19.

CDR3 amino acids: CAWSVGGNTEAFF. CDR3 nucleotides: TGTGCCTGGAGTGTGGGGGGGAACACTGAAGCTTTCTTT. V is TRBV30 and J is TRBJ1-1; weak D call: TRBD1 (5 bases). Germline V gives CDR1 GTSNPN, CDR2 SVGIG (reference sequence). The CDR3 extends over 13 amino acids. Trimming removed 0 bases at V and 1 base at J, with 6 bases between.